These 30 T cell receptor beta chains were sequenced from one sample in a study of T cells in Graves' hyperthyroidism and ophthalmopathy. Amplified TCR beta CDR3 regions came from RNA transcripts. In the first-round RT-PCR of the TCR CDR3, the HTBI primer set was used. TCRdb independently ran MiXCR on the multiplex PCR reads; one entry per CDR3 protein. The profile shows roughly 300,000 distinct CDR3 sequences, approximately 15% of them singletons. What was sequenced was blood. The receptor source for this set is a woman aged 25 to 45 with Graves' hyperthyroidism.

This clonotype was recorded a few times. The rearrangement links TRBV18 to TRBJ2-5; 9 bases line up with TRBD1. This CDR3 comprises 14 residues. The V gene end was trimmed by 5 bases and the J gene end by 10 bases; junction bases not matched to a gene: 11. Per germline, CDR1 KGHSH and CDR2 LQKENI. In DNA form, the CDR3 reads TGTGCCAGCTCAATGGACAGGGGCCATCCTATCCAGTACTTC. It encodes CASSMDRGHPIQYF.

The rearrangement links TRBV5-8 to TRBJ1-1; 7 bases align to TRBD1. Trimming at V came to 0 bases and at J to 1 base, leaving 6 bases not matched to a gene. This CDR3 region has 16 residues. Germline values: CDR1 SGHTS, CDR2 YDEGEE. The CDR3 coding sequence is TGTGCCAGCAGCTTGGGGGGACAGAGAGGGAACACTGAAGCTTTCTTT. Translation gives CASSLGGQRGNTEAFF. Together with reference TRBV5-8 and TRBJ1-1, the CDR3 gives the full variable domain: EAGVTQSPTHLIKTRGQQATLRCSPISGHTSVYWYQQALGLGLQFLLWYDEGEERNRGNFPPRFSGRQFPNYSSELNVNALELEDSALYLCASSLGGQRGNTEAFFGQGTRLTVV.

This clonotype turned up a few times. The rearrangement uses TRBV20-1 and TRBJ2-3, with D possibly matching TRBD2 (6 bases). The V gene lost 3 bases and the J gene lost 4 bases, with 14 bases spanning the gap. Germline V lookup: CDR1 DFQATT, CDR2 SNEGSKA (reference sequence). The CDR3 has 14 amino acids. The DNA of the CDR3 is TGCAGTGCTAGTAGCCGGGGAGGCCCAGATACGCAGTATTTT. Its protein is CSASSRGGPDTQYF.

The CDR3 DNA sequence: TGTGCCAGTAGTATAGGACAGGTTACTACAGATACGCAGTATTTT. Translating gives CASSIGQVTTDTQYF. The chain joins TRBV19 to TRBJ2-3, with D possibly TRBD1 on 6 matching bases. V lost 1 base to trimming and J lost 3 bases, with 11 bases between them. This CDR3 has 15 residues. The germline V gene encodes CDR1 LNHDA and CDR2 SQIVND (reference sequence).

The CDR3, as DNA: TGTGCCAGCAGCTCTGACAGGGGGCGAGGCCAAGAGACCCAGTACTTC. This codes for CASSSDRGRGQETQYF. The chain recombines TRBV7-9 with TRBJ2-5; 10 nucleotides align to TRBD1. Germline loops: CDR1 SEHNR, CDR2 FQNEAQ (reference sequence). J was trimmed by 1 base and V by 4 bases; bases with no gene match: 6. The CDR3 spans 16 residues.

At least ten counts were recorded for this clonotype. This sequence joins TRBV28 and TRBJ1-5; D ambiguous. The CDR3 has 13 amino acids. Germline-derived CDR1 and CDR2 are MDHEN and SYDVKM. Trimming removed 3 bases at V and 5 bases at J, with 8 bases between. The DNA of the CDR3 is TGTGCCAGCAGTTTCGACGGGGATCAGCCCCAGCATTTT. Translated, it gives CASSFDGDQPQHF.

The chain recombines TRBV4-1 with TRBJ1-1, with D possibly TRBD1 on 5 matching bases. V gave up 4 bases and J gave up 7 bases, with 16 bases separating them. Germline-derived CDR1 and CDR2 are MGHRA and YSYEKL. The CDR3 contains 14 residues. The CDR3 sequence is CASSRPGTGGEAFF. The CDR3 coding sequence is TGCGCCAGCAGCCGCCCCGGGACGGGCGGTGAAGCTTTCTTT.

This chain uses TRBV24-1 with TRBJ2-2, with unresolved D. The CDR3 contains 15 residues. The V and J ends lost 0 bases and 3 bases respectively, with 7 bases between them. Germline V gives CDR1 KGHDR, CDR2 SFDVKD. CDR3 sequence reads: CATSDLQSDTGELFF. The DNA of the CDR3 is TGTGCCACCAGTGATTTGCAGTCGGACACCGGGGAGCTGTTTTTT.

Many counts were recorded for this clonotype. The J gene is TRBJ1-3, the V gene TRBV12-3 or TRBV12-4; D gene ambiguous. V was trimmed by 6 bases and J by 8 bases, leaving 17 bases between them. This CDR3 has 14 residues. CDR3 protein: CASSKDGLIYTIYF. DNA of the CDR3: TGTGCCAGCAGCAAGGACGGATTGATTTACACCATATATTTT.

Only a few counts were recorded for this clonotype. This chain joins TRBV19 and TRBJ2-1, with D perhaps TRBD2 (5 bases). V was pared by 7 bases and J by 4 bases, with 11 bases between. Germline V gives CDR1 LNHDA, CDR2 SQIVND (reference sequence). This CDR3 has 13 amino acids. The CDR3 loop is CASMGLAYNEQFF. CDR3 nucleotides: TGTGCCAGTATGGGCCTAGCTTACAATGAGCAGTTCTTC. The whole variable domain, filled in from reference TRBV19 and TRBJ2-1, reads DGGITQSPKYLFRKEGQNVTLSCEQNLNHDAMYWYRQDPGQGLRLIYYSQIVNDFQKGDIAEGYSVSREKKESFPLTVTSAQKNPTAFYLCASMGLAYNEQFFGPGTRLTVL.

This clonotype was detected many times. The rearrangement links TRBV2 to TRBJ1-4, with no clear D. V lost 7 bases, J lost 7 bases, and 7 bases lay in between. Germline V gene sequence: CDR1 SNHLY, CDR2 FYNNEI. The CDR3 sequence is 11 residues long. The CDR3, as DNA: TGTGCCAGCACGCTCTCTGAAAAACTGTTTTTT. Amino acids: CASTLSEKLFF.

This clonotype was seen repeatedly, ten times or more. The V and J genes are TRBV7-2 and TRBJ2-1, with TRBD1 as a possible D gene (5 bases). This CDR3 is 14 amino acids long. Trimming removed 4 bases at V and 2 bases at J, with 9 bases between. Per the germline V gene, CDR1 is SGHTA and CDR2 is FQGNSA. The CDR3 sequence: CASSSTTAYNEQFF. The CDR3 DNA is TGTGCCAGCAGCTCTACGACAGCCTACAATGAGCAGTTCTTC.

There are many counts of this clonotype. The genes are TRBV2 and TRBJ1-5; D gene ambiguous. CDR1 and CDR2 from the germline V gene are SNHLY and FYNNEI. The CDR3 length is 13 residues. V gave up 4 bases and J gave up 0 bases, with 4 bases separating them. The CDR3 here is CASSGDSNQPQHF. CDR3 coding DNA: TGTGCCAGCAGTGGCGATAGCAATCAGCCCCAGCATTTT.

The V call is TRBV29-1, the J call TRBJ2-7, with D unresolved. The germline CDR1 and CDR2 sequences are SQVTM and ANQGSEA. V was pared by 2 bases and J by 1 base, with 15 bases between. The CDR3 has 15 amino acids. The CDR3 bases are TGCAGCGTTGAAAGGAGATCGGACGGGTCCTACGAGCAGTACTTC. It is translated as CSVERRSDGSYEQYF.

The sample holds many counts of this clonotype. This chain connects TRBV6-4 to TRBJ2-1, with TRBD2 matching over 9 bases. Germline CDR1 and CDR2: MRHNA and SNTAGT. V lost 6 bases and J lost 4; bases outside the gene matches: 4. CDR3 length equals 14 residues. The CDR3 DNA follows: TGTGCCAGCAGCCGGACTAGCGAGTACAATGAGCAGTTCTTC. It is translated as CASSRTSEYNEQFF.

The chain links TRBV14 to TRBJ2-1; 7 bases fit TRBD1. Germline loops: CDR1 SGHDN, CDR2 FVKESK. The V and J ends lost 3 bases and 0 bases, in that order; junction bases with no gene match: 8. The length of the CDR3 is 17 residues. CDR3 region: CASSHADRAGSYNEQFF. The CDR3 nucleotides read TGTGCCAGCAGCCATGCCGACAGGGCCGGCTCCTACAATGAGCAGTTCTTC.

This clonotype has more than one count but fewer than ten. This rearrangement joins TRBV5-4 to TRBJ2-2, with D possibly TRBD1 on 6 matching bases. V was cut by 4 bases and J by 4 bases, with 20 bases left in between. Germline V gene data show CDR1 as SGHNT and CDR2 as YYREEE (reference sequence). CDR3 length: 17 residues. This CDR3 is CASSPRVAGAGTGELFF. The CDR3 region has the DNA TGTGCCAGCAGCCCCCGCGTGGCAGGGGCCGGCACCGGGGAGCTGTTTTTT. Supplemented by reference TRBV5-4 and TRBJ2-2, the full variable domain reads ETGVTQSPTHLIKTRGQQVTLRCSSQSGHNTVSWYQQALGQGPQFIFQYYREEENGRGNFPPRFSGLQFPNYSSELNVNALELDDSALYLCASSPRVAGAGTGELFFGEGSRLTVL.

This clonotype came up a few times. The chain combines TRBV6-2 or TRBV6-3 with TRBJ2-7; D remains unclear. Germline lookup yields CDR1 MNHEY and CDR2 SVGEGT. This CDR3 is built from 12 residues. The V and J ends lost 6 bases and 3 bases respectively, with 9 bases between them. CDR3 sequence: CASSQLNYEQYF. As DNA, the CDR3 is TGTGCCAGCAGCCAACTAAACTACGAGCAGTACTTC.

This CDR3 reads CASSPGTSTSTDTQYF. CDR3 in DNA: TGTGCCAGCAGTCCCGGGACTTCCACTAGCACAGATACGCAGTATTTT. The chain combines TRBV6-1 with TRBJ2-3; possibly TRBD2 for D (6 bases). Germline values: CDR1 MNHNS, CDR2 SASEGT. CDR3 size: 16 residues. Trimming removed 5 bases from V and 0 bases from J, with 15 bases in between.

The CDR3 loop is CASSGTGTKGTDTQYF. The CDR3 coding sequence is TGTGCCAGCAGCGGCACCGGGACTAAGGGAACAGATACGCAGTATTTT. The chain carries TRBV9 and TRBJ2-3; 7 nucleotides match TRBD2. Per the germline V gene, CDR1 is SGDLS and CDR2 is YYNGEE. With V trimmed by 3 bases and J by 3 bases, 10 bases remained unmatched. The CDR3 runs to 16 residues.

The rearrangement uses TRBV29-1 and TRBJ2-5, with D maybe TRBD2 (6 bases). Germline CDR1 SQVTM, CDR2 ANQGSEA. V shed 4 bases and J shed 4 bases, with 16 bases lying between them. The CDR3 is 14 amino acids. The CDR3 sequence is CSVAQGLGGETQYF. CDR3 coding DNA: TGCAGCGTTGCCCAGGGTTTGGGAGGAGAGACCCAGTACTTC. The variable domain in full, completed from reference TRBV29-1 and TRBJ2-5, reads SAVISQKPSRDICQRGTSLTIQCQVDSQVTMMFWYRQQPGQSLTLIATANQGSEATYESGFVIDKFPISRPNLTFSTLTVSNMSPEDSSIYLCSVAQGLGGETQYFGPGTRLLVL.

The chain couples TRBV12-3 or TRBV12-4 to TRBJ1-2, with TRBD1 matching 9 bases. This CDR3 region has 16 residues. With V trimmed by 4 bases and J by 4 bases, 10 bases remained unmatched. Here the CDR3 reads CASSSSGTGFAYGYTF. The CDR3 DNA sequence: TGTGCCAGCAGTTCGTCCGGGACAGGGTTTGCCTATGGCTACACCTTC.

This clonotype appeared many times. The gene calls are TRBV6-5 and TRBJ1-1; D possibly corresponds to TRBD1 (5 bases). Trimming took off 2 bases at V and 1 base at J, with 11 bases between the two ends. The CDR3 sequence is 15 residues long. The V gene's germline CDR1 is MNHEY and CDR2 SVGAGI. For the CDR3, the DNA is TGTGCCAGCAGTTACGCGCCGGGGGGGAACACTGAAGCTTTCTTT. This encodes CASSYAPGGNTEAFF.

There are many counts of this clonotype. The CDR3 DNA is TGTGCCAGCAGTTACGGTTGGAGCGTAGGATTGAACACTGAAGCTTTCTTT. Translated: CASSYGWSVGLNTEAFF. The gene calls are TRBV6-5 and TRBJ1-1, with no clear D. Germline values: CDR1 MNHEY, CDR2 SVGAGI. The V end lost 2 bases, the J end lost 0 bases, and 16 bases lay between the germline ends. The CDR3 is made up of 17 amino acids.

This clonotype appeared a few times. The chain employs TRBV10-3 and TRBJ2-3, with D possibly matching TRBD1 (7 bases). V gave up 3 bases and J gave up 0 bases, with 10 bases separating them. CDR1 is ENHRY, CDR2 SYGVKD, per germline. CDR3 size: 15 residues. CDR3 DNA sequence: TGTGCCATCAGTGACAGGGGGGACAGCACAGATACGCAGTATTTT. Its protein product is CAISDRGDSTDTQYF.

This clonotype was detected many times. The chain links TRBV7-2 to TRBJ2-6, with 12 nucleotides matching TRBD2. V shed 4 bases and J 2 bases; nucleotides not matched to a gene: 3. The CDR3 loop spans 17 amino acids. Germline values: CDR1 SGHTA, CDR2 FQGNSA. CDR3 nucleotides: TGTGCCAGCAGCTACCGGACTAGCGGGACTGGGGCCAACGTCCTGACTTTC. Protein product: CASSYRTSGTGANVLTF.

This clonotype has ten or more counts. This sequence joins TRBV28 and TRBJ1-1; 7 nucleotides agree with TRBD1. The CDR3 has 16 residues. The trim removed 4 bases at V and 0 bases at J, leaving 8 bases unmatched. Germline assignment: CDR1 MDHEN and CDR2 SYDVKM. The DNA for the CDR3 is TGTGCCAGCAGTTCGGAAAGACAGGGTGTGAACACTGAAGCTTTCTTT. Amino acids: CASSSERQGVNTEAFF.

This clonotype was seen more than once but under ten times. CDR3 protein: CAIRPSRNLNTGELFF. The DNA of the CDR3 is TGTGCCATCAGGCCCTCACGAAACCTGAACACCGGGGAGCTGTTTTTT. The rearrangement links TRBV10-3 to TRBJ2-2; no reliable D call. Deletions cut 6 bases from V and 1 base from J, with 15 bases between. The CDR3 spans 16 residues. Germline values: CDR1 ENHRY, CDR2 SYGVKD.

The chain joins TRBV29-1 to TRBJ2-1; tentative D call: TRBD2 (5 bases). The germline V gene encodes CDR1 SQVTM and CDR2 ANQGSEA. The CDR3 loop spans 13 amino acids. The V and J ends lost 5 bases and 4 bases respectively, with 12 bases between them. CDR3 in DNA: TGCAGCGTTTTACGACGGGGTTACAATGAGCAGTTCTTC. This sequence encodes CSVLRRGYNEQFF.

The rearrangement uses TRBV7-2 and TRBJ1-2; D call uncertain. The CDR3 runs to 14 residues. Germline-derived CDR1 and CDR2 are SGHTA and FQGNSA. Trimming stripped 5 bases from V and 0 bases from J, with 10 bases between. CDR3 region: CASSPASANYGYTF. In DNA form, the CDR3 reads TGTGCCAGCAGCCCAGCCTCCGCTAACTATGGCTACACCTTC.